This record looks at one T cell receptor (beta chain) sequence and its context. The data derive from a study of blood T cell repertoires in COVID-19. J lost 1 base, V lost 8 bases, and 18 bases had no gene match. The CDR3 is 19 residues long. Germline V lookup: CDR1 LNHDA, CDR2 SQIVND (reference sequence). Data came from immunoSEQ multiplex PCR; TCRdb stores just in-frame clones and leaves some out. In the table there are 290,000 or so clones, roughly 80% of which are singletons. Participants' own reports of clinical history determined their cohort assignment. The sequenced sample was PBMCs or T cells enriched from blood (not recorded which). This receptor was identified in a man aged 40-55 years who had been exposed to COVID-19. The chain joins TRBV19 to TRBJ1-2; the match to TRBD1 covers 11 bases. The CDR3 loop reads CASRGDTWTGGASNYGYTF. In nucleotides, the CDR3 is TGTGCCAGTCGGGGGGACACGTGGACAGGGGGCGCGAGTAACTATGGCTACACCTTC.